This T cell receptor (beta chain) comes out of a study of blood T cell repertoires in COVID-19. Original processing methods: Estimation of nucleated cell counts relied on the amplification of reference gene primers. Sequenced by immunoSEQ multiplex PCR; TCRdb stores in-frame clones only, minus some. V and J calls and clone size are copied from that table; D and trimming were computed from the DNA. There are under 500,000 clones in the sample; 87% occur only once, and approximately 2% lies in the top ten. With regard to this clone: Distinct nucleotide sequences in the sample also encode this CDR3.

This sequence was found in a woman younger than 30 with acute COVID-19. Sequencing was carried out using PBMCs or T cells enriched from blood (not recorded which).

The CDR3 nucleotides are TGTGCCAGCAGCTTAACAGGGAGCAATCAGCCCCAGCATTTT. It is translated as CASSLTGSNQPQHF. This rearrangement joins TRBV28 to TRBJ1-5, with a possible D match to TRBD1 (6 bases). Germline CDR1 and CDR2: MDHEN and SYDVKM. The CDR3 contains 14 residues. V was shortened by 6 bases and J by 1 base, with 10 bases between the two germline ends.